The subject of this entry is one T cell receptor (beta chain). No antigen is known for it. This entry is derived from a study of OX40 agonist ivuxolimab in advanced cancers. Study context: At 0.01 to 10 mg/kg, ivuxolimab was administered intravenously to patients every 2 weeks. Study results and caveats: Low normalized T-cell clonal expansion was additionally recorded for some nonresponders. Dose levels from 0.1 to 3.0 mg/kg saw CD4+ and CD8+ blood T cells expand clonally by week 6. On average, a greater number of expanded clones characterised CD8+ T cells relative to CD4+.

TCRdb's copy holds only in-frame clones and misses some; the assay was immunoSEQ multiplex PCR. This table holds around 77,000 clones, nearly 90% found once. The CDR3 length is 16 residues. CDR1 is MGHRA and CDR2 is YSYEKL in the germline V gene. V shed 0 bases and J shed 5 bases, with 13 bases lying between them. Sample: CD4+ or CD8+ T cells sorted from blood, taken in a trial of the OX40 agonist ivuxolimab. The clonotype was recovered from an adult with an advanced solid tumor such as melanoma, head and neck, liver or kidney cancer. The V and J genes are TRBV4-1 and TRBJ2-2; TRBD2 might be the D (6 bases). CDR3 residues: CASSQDSQGGTGELFF. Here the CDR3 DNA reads TGCGCCAGCAGCCAAGATTCTCAGGGAGGTACCGGGGAGCTGTTTTTT.